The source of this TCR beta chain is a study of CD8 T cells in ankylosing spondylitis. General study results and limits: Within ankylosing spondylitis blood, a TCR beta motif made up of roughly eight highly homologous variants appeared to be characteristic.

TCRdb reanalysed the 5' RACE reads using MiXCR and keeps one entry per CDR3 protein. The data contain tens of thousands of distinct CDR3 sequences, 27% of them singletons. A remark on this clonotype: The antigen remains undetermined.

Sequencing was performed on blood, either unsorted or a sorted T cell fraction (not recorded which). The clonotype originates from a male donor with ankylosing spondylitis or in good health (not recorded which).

The CDR3 here is CASSHIPGLAGGPRSYEQYF. CDR3 nucleotides: TGTGCCAGCAGCCATATTCCGGGACTAGCGGGAGGCCCAAGATCCTACGAGCAGTACTTC. V gene TRBV12-3 or TRBV12-4 combines with J gene TRBJ2-7; TRBD2 aligns across 15 bases. This CDR3 has 20 amino acids. With V trimmed by 6 bases and J by 1 base, 16 bases remained unmatched.